The clone carrying this TCR beta chain was counted a few times. Its antigen is still unknown. The data originate from a study of cytomegalovirus exposure and HLA in healthy donors. Amplification used 60 Vbeta primers and 13 Jbeta primers. TCRdb's table, derived via immunoSEQ multiplex PCR, lists solely in-frame clones and lacks some. The table shows around 150,000 clones, with approximately 80% occurring only once. Study-level points and caveats: Later analysis showed TCR association rates varying by HLA locus, highest for DRB1 and lowest for HLA-C.

Germline CDR1 is MNHEY and CDR2 is SVGAGI. With V trimmed by 10 bases and J by 10 bases, 8 bases remained unmatched. CDR3 length: 13 residues. This chain links TRBV6-5 with TRBJ1-6; 9 positions agree with TRBD1. Sequences were obtained from PBMCs. The receptor comes from a male donor in good health and CMV-seropositive. The CDR3 DNA reads as TGTGCCACCCGGGACAGGGAGCACTCACCCCTCCACTTT. This codes for CATRDREHSPLHF.